This TCR beta chain was observed in a study of shared clonotypes between healthy human individuals. It was across several immunoSEQ plates that each subset's genomic DNA was evenly split. Study processing details: ImmunoSEQ gave junction-only sequences without quality scores, so filtering differed. The protocol was immunoSEQ multiplex PCR, while the TCRdb copy is restricted to in-frame clones and leaves out a portion. V and J calls plus clone size are reproduced from that table; the DNA served to infer D and trimming. The data hold about 820,000 clones, with about 91% observed a single time. CD45RO-negative, CCR7-selected cells formed the naive CD8 fraction, which excluded terminally differentiated effector memory CD45RA+ cells. Recent vaccinations or acute infections were absent in the healthy HIV-negative adult donors. Trimming shortened V by 4 bases and J by 5 bases, and 9 bases separated the two germline ends. There are 13 residues in the CDR3. Per germline, CDR1 SGHNT and CDR2 YYREEE (reference sequence).

The TCR was taken from a man aged 30-40 years in good health. This rearrangement joins TRBV5-4 to TRBJ1-4; D is uncertain. Sequenced sample: naive CD8+ T cells sorted from blood. The CDR3 nucleotides are TGTGCCAGCAGCCAGGACGGAAATGAAAAACTGTTTTTT. This translates into CASSQDGNEKLFF.